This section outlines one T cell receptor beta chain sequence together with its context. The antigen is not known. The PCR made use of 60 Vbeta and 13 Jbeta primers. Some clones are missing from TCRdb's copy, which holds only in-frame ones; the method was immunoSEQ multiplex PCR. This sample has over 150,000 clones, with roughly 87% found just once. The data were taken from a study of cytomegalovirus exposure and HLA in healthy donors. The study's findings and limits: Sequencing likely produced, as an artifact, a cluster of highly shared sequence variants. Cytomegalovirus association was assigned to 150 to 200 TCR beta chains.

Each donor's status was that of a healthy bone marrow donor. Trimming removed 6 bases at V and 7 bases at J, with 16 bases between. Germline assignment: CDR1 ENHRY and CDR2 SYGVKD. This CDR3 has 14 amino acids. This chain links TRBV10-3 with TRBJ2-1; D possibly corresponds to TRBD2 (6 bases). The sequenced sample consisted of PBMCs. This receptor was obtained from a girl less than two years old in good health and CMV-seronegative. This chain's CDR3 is CAISQEGRSNEQFF. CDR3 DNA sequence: TGTGCCATCAGCCAGGAGGGTCGTTCTAATGAGCAGTTCTTC.